A selection of T cell receptor beta chains follows, all from one sample in a study of blood T cell repertoires in COVID-19. TCRdb's copy holds only in-frame clones and misses some; the assay was immunoSEQ multiplex PCR. The table records 190,000 or so clones, 87% of them present only once. The sample taken for sequencing was PBMCs or T cells enriched from blood (not recorded which). These receptors all stem from a man younger than 35 with acute COVID-19. CDR3s include the opening cysteine and the closing phenylalanine or tryptophan. Clone size, where shown, is once, few, many, or a class for clones that have expanded.

TRBV10-3 | NA | CAASSGGRNTEAFF
TRBV6-5 | NA | CASSYDSRNQPQHF
TRBV7-7 | NA | CASSKGTGGLGETQYF
TRBV20-1 | few | CSASSGVNSPLHF
TRBV5-5 | once | CASSLARPVGGETQYF
TRBV5-6 | NA | CASSETGTGSDHEQYF
TRBV9 | NA | CASSLRPIGDEQYF
TRBV9 | NA | CASSASSGLANEQFF
TRBV3-1/TRBV3-2 | NA | CASSQGLSAYEQYF
TRBV5-1 | NA | CASSLGQGVNTF
TRBV7-9 | NA | CASSLVGFRTGRKDEKLFF
TRBV14 | NA | CASSPTVGRADSPLHF
TRBV11-3 | NA | CASSFVGLAGGPNEQYF
TRBV4-1 | few | CASSQDDGRGRGNEQFF
TRBV19 | NA | CASSTLFSEAFF
TRBV4-1 | once | CASSQVASGSYEQYF
TRBV27 | NA | CASSSLQGDDSPLHF
TRBV4-1 | NA | CASTRGAPSTNEKLFF
TRBV28 | few | CASSFNRRSSPLHF
TRBV5-4 | NA | CASSLDRGDTEAFF
TRBV24-1 | NA | CATSDPQGSEQYF
TRBV5-6 | NA | CASNRQNQNEKLFF
TRBV29-1 | NA | CSVNRAIPNYGYTF
TRBV30 | NA | CAWSKGLRKYEQYF
TRBV28 | NA | CASSLTPGQGGEQYF
TRBV27 | NA | CASSPRGSNQPQHF
TRBV11-2 | NA | CASSSYTTPAFF
TRBV5-4 | NA | CASSSDRSNTGELFF
TRBV4-1 | NA | CASSQHLSPRVEQAKMNTEAFF
TRBV7-9 | NA | CASSRSRQGARGGYTF
TRBV5-4 | NA | CASSLGLAGGLTSNEQFF
TRBV4-3 | NA | CASSQQGGGYTF
TRBV10-2 | few | CASSWTGAVSAGNTIYF
TRBV27 | NA | CASSTTGQGIYGYTF
TRBV28 | NA | CASRGGTGETWGYTF
TRBV3-1/TRBV3-2 | NA | CASSQGTGGETQYF
TRBV7-9 | NA | CASSPQAGGEQYF
TRBV7-2 | once | CASSQDRAYNSPLHF
TRBV6-1 | NA | CASSVGTSGRVPNTGELFF
TRBV7-3 | NA | CASSLVASGDTDTQYF
TRBV11-2 | NA | CASSSQGSGANVLTF
TRBV5-1 | NA | CASSPRGSGTGGTYEQYF
TRBV9 | NA | CASSVEGQSQPQHF
TRBV2 | NA | CASSEASLARGSYEQYF
TRBV7-9 | NA | CASLREDTEAFF
TRBV6-2/TRBV6-3 | NA | CASSYPTGGVETQYF
TRBV11-3 | NA | CASSSLAGTAGELFF
TRBV7-3 | NA | CASSSGAQTEAFF
TRBV3-1/TRBV3-2 | NA | CASSPGTFSSNTGELFF
TRBV6-5 | NA | CASSAQENTIYF
TRBV28 | NA | CASSRLGQGVGGGYTF
TRBV27 | NA | CASSSWGGGTYEQYF